This T cell receptor beta chain was recovered during a study of identical twins. cDNA carried unique molecular identifiers, and a universal primer site was added by template switching. Each CDR3 protein is one row after TCRdb ran MiXCR on the 5' RACE reads. The sample lists approximately 680,000 distinct CDR3 sequences, roughly 6.6% occurring once. The CDR3 has 14 amino acids. V was trimmed by 6 bases and J by 2 bases, leaving 11 bases between them. The germline CDR1 and CDR2 sequences are MNHNS and SASEGT. This clonotype turned up a few times. These same records also appear under a second study, on yellow fever vaccine responses in identical twins.

This sequence was found in a woman younger than 35 in good health. V usage is TRBV6-1 and J usage is TRBJ1-3; D not resolved. The sample comprised PBMCs. DNA for the CDR3: TGTGCCAGCAGGCCCAGTGGGGCTGGAAACACCATATATTTT. It translates to CASRPSGAGNTIYF.